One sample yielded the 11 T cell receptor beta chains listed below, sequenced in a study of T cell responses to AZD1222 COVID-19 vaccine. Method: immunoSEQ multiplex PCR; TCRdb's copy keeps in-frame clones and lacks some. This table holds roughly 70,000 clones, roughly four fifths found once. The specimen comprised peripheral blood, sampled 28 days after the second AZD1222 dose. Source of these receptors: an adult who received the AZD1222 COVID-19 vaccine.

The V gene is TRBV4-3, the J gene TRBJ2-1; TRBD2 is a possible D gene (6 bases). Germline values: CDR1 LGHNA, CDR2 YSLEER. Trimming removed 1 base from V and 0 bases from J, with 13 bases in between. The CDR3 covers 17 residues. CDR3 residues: CASSQAWGVSSYNEQFF. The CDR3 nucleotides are TGCGCCAGCAGCCAAGCATGGGGGGTGAGCTCCTACAATGAGCAGTTCTTC.

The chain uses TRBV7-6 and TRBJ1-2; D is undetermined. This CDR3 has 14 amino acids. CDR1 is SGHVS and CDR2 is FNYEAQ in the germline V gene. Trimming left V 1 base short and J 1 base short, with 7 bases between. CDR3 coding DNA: TGTGCCAGCAGCTTAGGCGGGGATAACTATGGCTACACCTTC. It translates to CASSLGGDNYGYTF.

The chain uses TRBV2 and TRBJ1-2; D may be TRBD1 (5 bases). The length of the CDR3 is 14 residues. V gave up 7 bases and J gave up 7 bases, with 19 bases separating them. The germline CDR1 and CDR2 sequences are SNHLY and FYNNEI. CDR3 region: CASNSGGGSGGYTF. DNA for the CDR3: TGTGCCAGCAACTCGGGCGGGGGATCGGGTGGCTACACCTTC.

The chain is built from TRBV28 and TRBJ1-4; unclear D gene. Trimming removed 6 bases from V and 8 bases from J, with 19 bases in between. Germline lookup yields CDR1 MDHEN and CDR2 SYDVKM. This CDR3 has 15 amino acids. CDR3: CASRNQRAIGEKLFF. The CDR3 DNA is TGTGCCAGCAGAAACCAAAGGGCGATAGGCGAAAAACTGTTTTTT. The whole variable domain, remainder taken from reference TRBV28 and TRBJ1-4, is DVKVTQSSRYLVKRTGEKVFLECVQDMDHENMFWYRQDPGLGLRLIYFSYDVKMKEKGDIPEGYSVSREKKERFSLILESASTNQTSMYLCASRNQRAIGEKLFFGSGTQLSVL.

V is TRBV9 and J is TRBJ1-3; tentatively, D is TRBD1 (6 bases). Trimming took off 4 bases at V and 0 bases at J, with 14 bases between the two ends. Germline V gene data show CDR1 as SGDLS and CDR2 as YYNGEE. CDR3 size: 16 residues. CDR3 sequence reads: CASSQNQGSSGNTIYF. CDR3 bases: TGTGCCAGCAGCCAGAATCAGGGGAGCTCTGGAAACACCATATATTTT. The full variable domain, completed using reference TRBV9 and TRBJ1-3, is DSGVTQTPKHLITATGQRVTLRCSPRSGDLSVYWYQQSLDQGLQFLIQYYNGEERAKGNILERFSAQQFPDLHSELNLSSLELGDSALYFCASSQNQGSSGNTIYFGEGSWLTVV.

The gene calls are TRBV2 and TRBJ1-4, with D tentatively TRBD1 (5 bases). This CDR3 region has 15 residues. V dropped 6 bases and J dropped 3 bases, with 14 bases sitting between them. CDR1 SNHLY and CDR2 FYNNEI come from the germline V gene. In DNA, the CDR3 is TGTGCCAGCAGGCCAGACGGGGCGGCTAATGAAAAACTGTTTTTT. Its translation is CASRPDGAANEKLFF.

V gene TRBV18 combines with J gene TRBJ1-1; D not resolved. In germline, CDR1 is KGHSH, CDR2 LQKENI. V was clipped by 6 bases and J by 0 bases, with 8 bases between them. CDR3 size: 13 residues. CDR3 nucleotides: TGTGCCAGCTCTCTGACCATGAACACTGAAGCTTTCTTT. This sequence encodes CASSLTMNTEAFF.

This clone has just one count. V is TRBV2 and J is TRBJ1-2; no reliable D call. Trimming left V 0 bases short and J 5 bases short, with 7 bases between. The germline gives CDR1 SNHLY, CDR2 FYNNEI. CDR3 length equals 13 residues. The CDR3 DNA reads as TGTGCCAGCAGTGAAGCAGCCGGGTATGGCTACACCTTC. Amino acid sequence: CASSEAAGYGYTF.

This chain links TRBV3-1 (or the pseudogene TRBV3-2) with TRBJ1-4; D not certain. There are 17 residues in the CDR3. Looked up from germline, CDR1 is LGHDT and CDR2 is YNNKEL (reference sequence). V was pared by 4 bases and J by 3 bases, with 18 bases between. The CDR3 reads CASSRRVGPESNEKLFF. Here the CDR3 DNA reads TGTGCCAGCAGCCGGAGAGTTGGGCCGGAATCTAATGAAAAACTGTTTTTT.

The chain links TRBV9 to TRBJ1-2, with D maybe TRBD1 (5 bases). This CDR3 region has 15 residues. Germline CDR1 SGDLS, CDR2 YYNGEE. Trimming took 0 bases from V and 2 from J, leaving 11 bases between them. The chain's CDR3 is CASSVERGPNYGYTF. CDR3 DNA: TGTGCCAGCAGCGTAGAAAGGGGCCCAAACTATGGCTACACCTTC.

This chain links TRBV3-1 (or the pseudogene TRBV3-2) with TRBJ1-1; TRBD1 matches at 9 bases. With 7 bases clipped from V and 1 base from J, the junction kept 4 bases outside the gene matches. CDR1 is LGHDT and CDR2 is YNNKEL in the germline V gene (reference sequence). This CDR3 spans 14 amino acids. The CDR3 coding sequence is TGTGCCAGCAACCCGGGACAGGGGAACACTGAAGCTTTCTTT. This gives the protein CASNPGQGNTEAFF.